This T cell receptor (beta chain) stems from a study of shared clonotypes between healthy human individuals. In the study overall: Researchers assigned three CD4 naive, three CD4 memory, two CD8 naive and one CD8 memory plate to each donor.

Assay used: immunoSEQ multiplex PCR; TCRdb lists only in-frame clones, some missing. The sample yields about 2.4 million clones, 90% to 95% seen once. This CDR3 region has 14 residues. Germline CDR1 MDHEN, CDR2 SYDVKM. Between the trimmed V and J ends, which lost 3 bases and 6 bases, there was a span of 12 bases. The genes are TRBV28 and TRBJ1-5; D gene unclear. The sequencing sample was made of naive CD4+ T cells sorted from blood. Regarding subset: CD45RA+ positively selected. This clonotype was sampled from a man between 18 and 35 years old in good health. CDR3 amino acids: CASSFPATLQPQHF. For the CDR3, the DNA is TGTGCCAGCAGTTTCCCCGCGACTCTTCAGCCCCAGCATTTT.